This T cell receptor (beta chain) was recovered during a study of control samples from healthy donors and cancer patients. The CDR3 runs 13 residues. V lost 6 bases, J lost 0 bases, and 9 bases lay in between. Germline CDR1 reads MGHDK; CDR2 reads SYGVNS. Repertoires were generated with immunoSEQ multiplex PCR, while TCRdb's copy carries only in-frame clones and drops some. Among approximately 160,000 clones listed, about 91% were seen once. Sample: blood. The chain joins TRBV25-1 to TRBJ2-7; possibly TRBD1 for D (5 bases). This clonotype was obtained from a woman aged 40 to 50 in good health. The CDR3 here is CASRSDTSYEQYF. CDR3 DNA sequence: TGTGCCAGCAGGTCGGACACCTCCTACGAGCAGTACTTC.